This is a list of T cell receptor beta chains from one sample in a study of shared clonotypes between healthy human individuals. Here immunoSEQ multiplex PCR was the method, and the copy in TCRdb shows in-frame clones only, minus some. The profile covers some 2,400,000 clones, with approximately 95% appearing a single time and less than 0.15% taken by the ten largest. What was sequenced was naive CD4+ T cells sorted from blood. The receptors here all came from a man aged 18 to 35 in good health. Both conserved end residues are part of each CDR3. The D gene is left open where the match is weak. Size is stated for part of the rows, as once, few or many counts, or as a class when the clone is expanded.

J	V	D	size	DNA	CDR3
TRBJ2-7	TRBV30	TRBD1	.	TGTGCCTCTGACAGGGGGCTAGGCGAGCAGTACTTC	CASDRGLGEQYF
TRBJ2-7	TRBV7-9	.	.	TGTGCCAGCAGCAACCACAGGGGAGGTAGTTACGAGCAGTACTTC	CASSNHRGGSYEQYF
TRBJ2-5	TRBV6-5	.	.	TGTGCCAGCAGGACAACTATCGGGGAGACCCAGTACTTC	CASRTTIGETQYF
TRBJ1-2	TRBV7-9	.	once	TGTGCCAGCAGCCCGGAGGTTCTTAACTATGGCTACACCTTC	CASSPEVLNYGYTF
TRBJ2-2	TRBV18	.	.	TGTGCCAGCTCACCAAAAGGGCTCGACACCGGGGAGCTGTTTTTT	CASSPKGLDTGELFF
TRBJ1-1	TRBV21-1	.	.	TGTGCCAGCAGCAAAGCGCGGAGTGAAGCTTTCTTT	CASSKARSEAFF
TRBJ1-6	TRBV5-6	.	.	TGTGCCAGCACCACAGGGTTAGGTATTGCACCCCTCCACTTT	CASTTGLGIAPLHF
TRBJ1-4	TRBV2	.	.	TGTGCCAGCAGTGAAGAGAGGGACGGGAAACTGTTTTTT	CASSEERDGKLFF
TRBJ1-1	TRBV4-1	.	once	TGCGCCAGCAGCCAAGGGAACAGGGAGGACACTGAAGCTTTCTTT	CASSQGNREDTEAFF
TRBJ2-1	TRBV15	TRBD2	.	TGTGCCACCAGGGGACTAGCGGGAGTCAATGAGCAGTTCTTC	CATRGLAGVNEQFF
TRBJ1-3	TRBV5-4	.	.	TGTGCCAGCAGCTTGAAGGCAGGGGTCGGAAACACCATATATTTT	CASSLKAGVGNTIYF
TRBJ2-3	TRBV6-6	.	.	TGTGCCAGCAGGGGCGAACTAGTACTAAGTGTGGATACGCAGTATTTT	CASRGELVLSVDTQYF
TRBJ1-1	TRBV28	.	.	TGTGCCAGCAGAATACGACGGGACACCCGGGGGGATGAAGCTTTCTTT	CASRIRRDTRGDEAFF
TRBJ2-5	TRBV5-1	.	.	TGCGCCAGCAGCTTGGATAAGGCGGGGACGGAGACCCAGTACTTC	CASSLDKAGTETQYF
TRBJ2-2	TRBV28	TRBD2	.	TGTGCCAGCAGTTTACCTCTAGCGGGGCACGGGGAGCTGTTTTTT	CASSLPLAGHGELFF
TRBJ1-2	TRBV18	.	.	TGTGCCAGCTCACCATCGACAGGAAACTATGGCTACACCTTC	CASSPSTGNYGYTF
TRBJ2-7	TRBV25-1	TRBD1	.	TGTGCCAGCAGTGATACCGGGACAGGCACCTACGAGCAGTACTTC	CASSDTGTGTYEQYF
TRBJ2-1	TRBV2	.	.	TGTGCCAGCAGTGAAAACACAGGGAGCTCCTACAATGAGCAGTTCTTC	CASSENTGSSYNEQFF
TRBJ2-7	TRBV7-9	.	.	TGTGCCAGCAGCTTAGTTGAGTTCTACGAGCAGTACTTC	CASSLVEFYEQYF
TRBJ2-3	TRBV9	.	once	TGTGCCAGCAGCGTAGGTCGGGGGCTCGCAGATACGCAGTATTTT	CASSVGRGLADTQYF
TRBJ2-7	TRBV5-1	.	.	TGCGCCAGCAGCTTTGACGGACCCTACGAGCAGTACTTC	CASSFDGPYEQYF
TRBJ2-6	TRBV28	.	.	TGTGCCAGCAGTTGGAGGGGGTCTGGGGCCAACGTCCTGACTTTC	CASSWRGSGANVLTF
TRBJ2-3	TRBV20-1	.	.	TGCAGTGCTAGTCTCACAGATACGCAGTATTTT	CSASLTDTQYF
TRBJ2-5	TRBV5-5	.	.	TGTGCCAGCAGCCTGGGTGCACACCCTTTAGGGGAGACCCAGTACTTC	CASSLGAHPLGETQYF
TRBJ1-2	TRBV30	.	.	TGTGCCTGGGGGAGGGAGAACTATGGCTACACCTTC	CAWGRENYGYTF
TRBJ1-6	TRBV10-3	.	once	TGTGCCATTAAGGTCGGGCCTCAGAACGACTCACCCCTCCACTTT	CAIKVGPQNDSPLHF
TRBJ2-1	TRBV5-1	TRBD2	.	TGCGCCAGCAGCCCGAGGGGACTAGTCCATTGGGAGCAGTTCTTC	CASSPRGLVHWEQFF
TRBJ2-5	TRBV11-2	TRBD2	.	TGTGCCAGCAGCTTGGGGACCATAGCGGGGGGACAAGAGACCCAGTACTTC	CASSLGTIAGGQETQYF
TRBJ2-3	TRBV28	TRBD2	.	TGTGCCAGCAGTCCAGGGACTAGCGGTGGAGATACGCAGTATTTT	CASSPGTSGGDTQYF
TRBJ1-6	TRBV5-1	TRBD1	.	TGCGCCAGCAGCTCAGGGGGTGGGAATTCACCCCTCCACTTT	CASSSGGGNSPLHF
TRBJ2-7	TRBV6-6	TRBD1	.	TGTGCCAGCAGTTACTCGAAAGGGGACAGGGGTTACGAGCAGTACTTC	CASSYSKGDRGYEQYF
TRBJ2-3	TRBV29-1	.	.	TGCAGCGTTGAAGATCATGCAGATACGCAGTATTTT	CSVEDHADTQYF
TRBJ2-3	TRBV11-2	.	.	TGTGCCAGCAGCTTAGGGGGGGTTGGGGCAGATACGCAGTATTTT	CASSLGGVGADTQYF